This TCR beta chain was observed in a study of identical twins. Broader study findings: When twins shared out-of-frame alpha sequences, those sequences had excess low generation probability. Out-of-frame sharing of TCR alpha in monozygotic twins was underestimated by models.

The ends were cut back, 7 bases at V and 5 bases at J, with 15 bases in the middle. Looked up from germline, CDR1 is SNHLY and CDR2 is FYNNEI. The CDR3 extends over 14 amino acids. For this clonotype: What it binds is not known.

MiXCR, applied by TCRdb to the 5' RACE reads, yields one record per CDR3 protein. The sample has roughly 250,000 distinct CDR3 sequences; 6% to 8.5% are singletons. The same data also went into a second study, on yellow fever vaccine responses in identical twins.

Source material: CD8+ T cells sorted from blood. This sequence was found in a woman under 30 in good health. The chain combines TRBV2 with TRBJ1-5; tentatively, D is TRBD1 (6 bases). The CDR3 coding sequence is TGTGCCAGCAAACCCTTGGGGGCTTATCAGCCCCAGCATTTT. This encodes CASKPLGAYQPQHF.